This section outlines one TCR beta chain sequence together with its context. The CDR3 covers 15 residues. Trimming stripped 0 bases from V and 0 bases from J, with 9 bases between. The germline gives CDR1 GTSNPN, CDR2 SVGIG (reference sequence). It was from alopecia areata patients that lesional scalp punch biopsies and peripheral blood were collected. As the sequencing template, cDNA was produced by extracting RNA and reverse transcribing it. Assay used: immunoSEQ multiplex PCR; TCRdb lists only in-frame clones, some missing. This sample has some 150,000 clones; 67% occur once, and the top ten carry roughly 10%. The sample belongs to a study of CD8+ T cells in alopecia areata.

This sequence was found in a human donor with alopecia areata. The chain employs TRBV30 and TRBJ2-4; a weak D match, TRBD1 (5 bases). Sequencing was performed on CD8+ T cells sorted from blood, taken at week 0. The CDR3 region has the DNA TGTGCCTGGAGTGTACCAGACAGAGCCAAAAACATTCAGTACTTC. Its translation: CAWSVPDRAKNIQYF.